Shown below are 29 T cell receptor beta chains from a single sample sequenced in a study of blood T cell repertoires in COVID-19. Data came from immunoSEQ multiplex PCR; TCRdb stores just in-frame clones and leaves some out. The top ten hold approximately 15% of the sample, which has under 55,000 clones, approximately 86% seen once. The sample comprised peripheral blood. Receptors were obtained from a human donor in a cohort sampled during active COVID-19.

This clone was counted between two and nine times. The gene calls are TRBV20-1 and TRBJ2-7; TRBD1 is a possible D gene (5 bases). V was pared by 5 bases and J by 5 bases, with 10 bases between. Germline-derived CDR1 and CDR2 are DFQATT and SNEGSKA (reference sequence). The CDR3 totals 11 residues. As DNA, the CDR3 is TGCAGTGCTCTCGACAGCGACGAGCAGTACTTC. Its protein is CSALDSDEQYF.

The DNA of the CDR3 is TGTGCCAGCAGCCCCTATGGTTTGGATACGCAGTATTTT. Protein product: CASSPYGLDTQYF. The V gene is TRBV7-2, the J gene TRBJ2-3; D not resolved. Trimming pared 5 bases from V and 6 bases from J, leaving 12 bases between. From germline, CDR1 is SGHTA and CDR2 FQGNSA. This CDR3 comprises 13 residues.

V usage is TRBV28 and J usage is TRBJ1-2; 7 bases map to TRBD1. V trimming: 6 bases; J trimming: 3 bases; junction bases outside the gene matches: 4. Germline V gene data show CDR1 as MDHEN and CDR2 as SYDVKM. The CDR3 is 13 amino acids. CDR3 nucleotide sequence: TGTGCCAGCAGGGTCGGGACAGACTATGGCTACACCTTC. Protein: CASRVGTDYGYTF.

About this clone itself: The junction does not match germline at one end; this may be a read error. V usage is TRBV28 and J usage is TRBJ1-5; 12 bases line up with TRBD1. CDR3 length: 20 residues. CDR1 and CDR2 (germline): MDHEN, SYDVKM. CDR3 DNA: TGTGCCACCAGTTCAATACTCGCCGGGACAGGGGGCGAGGGAGGTCAGCCCCAGCATTTT. Translation: CATSSILAGTGGEGGQPQHF.

V gene TRBV6-2 or TRBV6-3 combines with J gene TRBJ1-5; D is undetermined. In germline, CDR1 is MNHEY, CDR2 SVGEGT. Trimming removed 0 bases at V and 3 bases at J, with 12 bases between. The CDR3 covers 16 residues. The CDR3 bases are TGTGCCAGCAGTTACTCGGGTAGTCAGGCCAATCAGCCCCAGCATTTT. Amino acids: CASSYSGSQANQPQHF.

V and J are TRBV10-3 and TRBJ2-7; the match to TRBD1 covers 9 bases. CDR3 size: 16 residues. CDR1 and CDR2 (germline): ENHRY, SYGVKD. The trim removed 5 bases at V and 4 bases at J, leaving 12 bases unmatched. The CDR3 coding sequence is TGTGCCATCAGTCGGACAGGGGTAAAAGGGTCGTACGAGCAGTACTTC. It is translated as CAISRTGVKGSYEQYF.

The V and J genes are TRBV13 and TRBJ2-7, with 8 nucleotides matching TRBD2. This CDR3 spans 14 amino acids. Germline V CDR1 and CDR2: PRHDT, FYEKMQ (reference sequence). Trimming took 2 bases from V and 6 from J; bases not matched to a gene: 6. CDR3 coding DNA: TGTGCCAGCAGCTTAACCGGGAGGGCGGTCGAGCAGTACTTC. As protein: CASSLTGRAVEQYF.

The chain carries TRBV9 and TRBJ2-7; maybe TRBD2 (5 bases). The CDR3 covers 14 residues. Trimming left V 0 bases short and J 3 bases short, with 10 bases between. Germline CDR1 is SGDLS and CDR2 is YYNGEE. CDR3 in amino acids: CASSVADSIYEQYF. CDR3 DNA sequence: TGTGCCAGCAGCGTAGCGGACTCCATCTACGAGCAGTACTTC.

The V call is TRBV6-6, the J call TRBJ1-3; D not certain. The V end lost 6 bases, the J end lost 7 bases, and 16 bases lay between the germline ends. Germline lookup yields CDR1 MNHNY and CDR2 SVGAGI (reference sequence). This CDR3 has 14 amino acids. CDR3 coding DNA: TGTGCCAGCAGGAAGGAGACTTTCGGGAACACCATATATTTT. Protein: CASRKETFGNTIYF.

The chain joins TRBV7-2 to TRBJ1-5, with 7 bases identical to TRBD1. From germline, CDR1 is SGHTA and CDR2 FQGNSA. V lost 4 bases to trimming and J lost 10 bases; unmatched junction nucleotides: 16. The CDR3 covers 16 residues. DNA for the CDR3: TGTGCCAGCAGCTCCCAAACGGGGGCGGCAGGGGGTCCCCAGCATTTT. Its translation: CASSSQTGAAGGPQHF.

J is TRBJ1-1 and V is TRBV2; D not resolved. Between the trimmed V and J ends, which lost 2 bases and 3 bases, there was a span of 10 bases. The CDR3 has 14 amino acids. Germline V gene sequence: CDR1 SNHLY, CDR2 FYNNEI. CDR3 protein: CASSEFVRDTEAFF. The CDR3 DNA reads as TGTGCCAGCAGTGAATTTGTACGGGACACTGAAGCTTTCTTT.

The chain uses TRBV6-1 and TRBJ1-1; D gene uncertain. Germline V gives CDR1 MNHNS, CDR2 SASEGT. The germline V and J ends were trimmed by 0 bases and 0 bases, with 11 bases remaining between them. The CDR3 has 16 residues. The CDR3 reads CASSEAIQNVNTEAFF. The CDR3 coding sequence is TGTGCCAGCAGTGAAGCAATACAGAATGTGAACACTGAAGCTTTCTTT.

V and J are TRBV19 and TRBJ2-1; TRBD2 aligns across 10 bases. After removal of 5 bases from V and 0 bases from J, the junction contained 1 base not matched to a gene. The CDR3 runs 15 residues. Germline V gene data show CDR1 as LNHDA and CDR2 as SQIVND (reference sequence). For the CDR3, the DNA is TGTGCCAGTAGTGCTAGCGGGAGCTCCTACAATGAGCAGTTCTTC. This gives the protein CASSASGSSYNEQFF. The complete variable domain, with remaining parts taken from reference TRBV19 and TRBJ2-1, reads DGGITQSPKYLFRKEGQNVTLSCEQNLNHDAMYWYRQDPGQGLRLIYYSQIVNDFQKGDIAEGYSVSREKKESFPLTVTSAQKNPTAFYLCASSASGSSYNEQFFGPGTRLTVL.

The genes are TRBV3-1 (or the pseudogene TRBV3-2) and TRBJ1-6; possibly TRBD1 for D (5 bases). From germline, CDR1 is LGHDT and CDR2 YNNKEL (reference sequence). This CDR3 has 14 residues. Trimming pared 6 bases from V and 5 bases from J, leaving 11 bases between. The CDR3 spells CASRVDRNNSPLHF. The CDR3, as DNA: TGTGCCAGCAGAGTTGACAGAAATAATTCACCCCTCCACTTT.

The genes are TRBV19 and TRBJ2-5; TRBD1 agrees at 8 bases. Germline V gene sequence: CDR1 LNHDA, CDR2 SQIVND (reference sequence). The CDR3 has 15 amino acids. J lost 5 bases, V lost 4 bases, and 9 bases had no gene match. The CDR3: CASSTSDRGWETQYF. For the CDR3, the DNA is TGTGCCAGTAGTACCTCAGACAGGGGTTGGGAGACCCAGTACTTC.

The chain joins TRBV4-2 to TRBJ1-4, with a possible D match to TRBD1 (5 bases). Between the trimmed V and J ends, which lost 1 base and 7 bases, there was a span of 13 bases. Germline V lookup: CDR1 LGHNA, CDR2 YNFKEQ. The CDR3 is 15 amino acids. The CDR3 DNA follows: TGTGCCAGCAGCCAAGGGGTGGCGGGGGGTGAAAAACTGTTTTTT. It is translated as CASSQGVAGGEKLFF.

V gene TRBV9 combines with J gene TRBJ2-2, with unresolved D. Per the germline V gene, CDR1 is SGDLS and CDR2 is YYNGEE. V was shortened by 2 bases and J by 5 bases, with 7 bases between the two germline ends. The CDR3 sequence is 13 residues long. The CDR3 nucleotides are TGTGCCAGCAGCGTTCAGTGGACCGGGGAGCTGTTTTTT. It translates to CASSVQWTGELFF.

The chain has TRBV7-2 and TRBJ2-3; 7 nucleotides match TRBD1. This CDR3 has 16 residues. V gave up 4 bases and J gave up 0 bases; unmatched junction bases: 7. The germline V gene has CDR1 SGHTA and CDR2 FQGNSA. DNA for the CDR3: TGTGCCAGCAGCTCTTCGGGACAGCTTAGCACAGATACGCAGTATTTT. This translates into CASSSSGQLSTDTQYF.

The V and J genes are TRBV3-1 (or the pseudogene TRBV3-2) and TRBJ2-7; 8 bases line up with TRBD2. The germline CDR1 and CDR2 sequences are LGHDT and YNNKEL (reference sequence). This CDR3 spans 13 amino acids. V shed 4 bases and J 5 bases; nucleotides not matched to a gene: 4. The CDR3 coding sequence is TGTGCCAGCAGCCTTCGGGAGGGCCACGAGCAGTACTTC. Translating gives CASSLREGHEQYF.

The chain couples TRBV28 to TRBJ2-1, with unresolved D. This CDR3 is built from 15 residues. The V gene lost 7 bases and the J gene lost 0 bases, with 13 bases spanning the gap. Per the germline V gene, CDR1 is MDHEN and CDR2 is SYDVKM. CDR3 DNA: TGTGCCAGCACCCCGTCAGCGTTCTCCTACAATGAGCAGTTCTTC. Its translation: CASTPSAFSYNEQFF.

V and J are TRBV3-1 (or the pseudogene TRBV3-2) and TRBJ1-1; perhaps TRBD1 as D (6 bases). This CDR3 is built from 14 residues. V lost 2 bases, J lost 5 bases, and 12 bases lay in between. Germline CDR1 and CDR2: LGHDT and YNNKEL (reference sequence). CDR3 coding DNA: TGTGCCAGCAGCCAAATTGGACAGCGGACTGAAGCTTTCTTT. Its protein is CASSQIGQRTEAFF.

The J gene is TRBJ1-1, the V gene TRBV2, with D unclear. In germline, CDR1 is SNHLY, CDR2 FYNNEI. The CDR3 covers 12 residues. The V and J ends lost 6 bases and 10 bases respectively, with 15 bases between them. Here the CDR3 DNA reads TGTGCCAGCAGGAGGTCTGGGTGGGTAGCTTTCTTT. Protein: CASRRSGWVAFF.

The chain has TRBV6-5 and TRBJ2-1, with 9 bases aligning to TRBD2. Per the germline V gene, CDR1 is MNHEY and CDR2 is SVGAGI. The ends lost 11 bases at V and 7 bases at J; junction bases unmatched: 12. The CDR3 covers 14 residues. CDR3 sequence: CAARRAGGPNEQFF. In DNA, the CDR3 is TGTGCCGCCCGTCGGGCGGGGGGGCCGAATGAGCAGTTCTTC.

V usage is TRBV2 and J usage is TRBJ1-6; D unclear. Looked up from germline, CDR1 is SNHLY and CDR2 is FYNNEI. The CDR3 has 19 residues. Trimming removed 3 bases at V and 3 bases at J, with 21 bases between. The CDR3: CASSDFSAGSNLYNSPLHF. The CDR3 DNA is TGTGCCAGCAGTGATTTTTCGGCAGGCAGCAATCTCTATAATTCACCCCTCCACTTT.

The chain links TRBV27 to TRBJ2-7, with TRBD2 matching over 14 bases. J lost 3 bases, V lost 3 bases, and 10 bases had no gene match. Germline V gene lookup returns CDR1 MNHEY and CDR2 SMNVEV (reference sequence). The CDR3 loop spans 18 amino acids. The CDR3 coding sequence is TGTGCCAGCAGTTTCTCCGGGACTAGCGGGAGCCTTTTCTACGAGCAGTACTTC. Translating gives CASSFSGTSGSLFYEQYF.

This clone was observed once. This chain uses TRBV7-3 with TRBJ1-1; 8 nucleotides agree with TRBD1. J gave up 5 bases and V 2 bases, and 4 bases lay outside the gene matches. Germline CDR1 and CDR2: SGHTA and FQGTGA. CDR3 length equals 14 residues. Here the CDR3 reads CASSLGWDRTEAFF. The DNA of the CDR3 is TGTGCCAGCAGCTTAGGTTGGGACAGGACTGAAGCTTTCTTT.

The genes are TRBV5-1 and TRBJ1-1; no clear D gene. The CDR3 sequence is 14 residues long. V lost 3 bases to trimming and J lost 1 base, with 10 bases between them. CDR1 and CDR2 from the germline V gene are SGHRS and YFSETQ. CDR3 in amino acids: CASSSDPGNTEAFF. The CDR3 nucleotides read TGCGCCAGCAGCTCAGACCCGGGGAACACTGAAGCTTTCTTT.

This clone has just a few counts. The V and J genes are TRBV2 and TRBJ1-5, with a tentative D call TRBD1 (5 bases). V was clipped by 6 bases and J by 5 bases, with 11 bases between them. Germline V gives CDR1 SNHLY, CDR2 FYNNEI. The CDR3 extends over 13 amino acids. CDR3 in DNA: TGTGCCAGCAGCGACAGCCAGGATCAGCCCCAGCATTTT. Its protein product is CASSDSQDQPQHF.

The chain joins TRBV5-1 to TRBJ2-7; a weak D match, TRBD1 (5 bases). This CDR3 spans 14 amino acids. Germline assignment: CDR1 SGHRS and CDR2 YFSETQ. The V and J ends lost 0 bases and 6 bases respectively, with 13 bases between them. The CDR3 bases are TGCGCCAGCAGCTTGGTGTCAGGGCCGGTCGAGCAGTACTTC. Protein sequence: CASSLVSGPVEQYF.